The next 17 T cell receptor beta chains were all read from a single sample in a study of blood T cell repertoires in COVID-19. Sequencing used immunoSEQ multiplex PCR; TCRdb keeps in-frame clones, though not all of them. This table has around 250,000 clones, about 80% appearing once. Sequencing was performed on PBMCs or T cells enriched from blood (not recorded which). The receptors were sampled from a man aged 25 to 40 with acute COVID-19.

This chain connects TRBV27 to TRBJ1-6; D not resolved. V lost 5 bases and J 5 bases, leaving 10 bases between the germline ends. The CDR3 consists of 14 residues. CDR1 is MNHEY, CDR2 SMNVEV, per germline (reference sequence). CDR3 sequence: CASSPNTDNSPLHF. CDR3 bases: TGTGCCAGCAGTCCTAATACCGATAATTCACCCCTCCACTTT.

The chain recombines TRBV6-1 with TRBJ2-1, with 9 bases fitting TRBD1. V lost 6 bases, J lost 1 base, and 7 bases stayed unmatched. This CDR3 spans 16 amino acids. CDR1 and CDR2 (germline): MNHNS, SASEGT. The CDR3 sequence is CASSESGTGSYNEQFF. CDR3 DNA sequence: TGTGCCAGCAGCGAATCCGGGACAGGGTCCTACAATGAGCAGTTCTTC.

The chain couples TRBV5-6 to TRBJ1-1; TRBD1 might be the D (6 bases). Trimming shortened V by 2 bases and J by 6 bases, and 23 bases separated the two germline ends. The CDR3 totals 17 residues. The V gene's germline CDR1 is SGHDT and CDR2 YYEEEE. The CDR3 sequence is CASSFAPTKTGWAEAFF. The CDR3 DNA reads as TGTGCCAGCAGCTTCGCGCCGACCAAAACAGGGTGGGCTGAAGCTTTCTTT. Variable domain in full (rest from reference TRBV5-6 and TRBJ1-1): DAGVTQSPTHLIKTRGQQVTLRCSPKSGHDTVSWYQQALGQGPQFIFQYYEEEERQRGNFPDRFSGHQFPNYSSELNVNALLLGDSALYLCASSFAPTKTGWAEAFFGQGTRLTVV.

This chain links TRBV6-2 or TRBV6-3 with TRBJ1-3; D is possibly TRBD1 (5 bases). Trimming took off 4 bases at V and 0 bases at J, with 13 bases between the two ends. The CDR3 extends over 16 amino acids. Germline assignment: CDR1 MNHEY and CDR2 SVGEGT. The CDR3, as DNA: TGTGCCAGCAGTTGGGGCTGGGGCGGCTCTGGAAACACCATATATTTT. Protein product: CASSWGWGGSGNTIYF.

This clone was detected only a few times. The rearrangement links TRBV11-2 to TRBJ1-1, with TRBD1 as a possible D gene (5 bases). The CDR3 is 15 residues long. The germline CDR1 and CDR2 sequences are SGHAT and FQNNGV. V shed 6 bases and J shed 8 bases, with 22 bases lying between them. CDR3 coding DNA: TGTGCCAGCAGTCGACAGCCTAGGGCCGGTCACGAAGCTTTCTTT. This encodes CASSRQPRAGHEAFF.

The gene calls are TRBV5-6 and TRBJ1-1; a weak D match, TRBD1 (5 bases). V was trimmed by 3 bases and J by 4 bases, leaving 22 bases between them. CDR1 is SGHDT, CDR2 YYEEEE, per germline. The CDR3 contains 17 residues. The CDR3 sequence: CASSSPGLPTEGTEAFF. The CDR3 DNA follows: TGTGCCAGCAGCTCCCCGGGACTACCTACGGAGGGCACTGAAGCTTTCTTT.

This clone appeared a single time. J is TRBJ2-5 and V is TRBV6-1; 15 bases match TRBD2. V was pared by 3 bases and J by 12 bases, with 8 bases of the junction left unmatched. Germline V gives CDR1 MNHNS, CDR2 SASEGT. The CDR3 consists of 15 residues. The CDR3 loop is CASSEGLAGGTSKYF. The CDR3 DNA reads TGTGCCAGCAGTGAGGGACTAGCGGGGGGTACCAGCAAGTACTTC.

The chain combines TRBV3-1 (or the pseudogene TRBV3-2) with TRBJ2-3; tentatively, D is TRBD2 (6 bases). V dropped 4 bases and J dropped 8 bases, with 16 bases sitting between them. The CDR3 length is 14 residues. CDR1 and CDR2 (germline): LGHDT, YNNKEL (reference sequence). This CDR3 reads CASSPGTLAVTQYF. In DNA, the CDR3 is TGTGCCAGCAGCCCCGGGACTCTCGCAGTTACGCAGTATTTT.

This chain links TRBV3-1 (or the pseudogene TRBV3-2) with TRBJ2-1; 7 nucleotides align to TRBD1. Germline trimming cut 4 bases from V and 13 bases from J; bases unmatched to any gene: 7. The CDR3 loop spans 12 amino acids. Germline values: CDR1 LGHDT, CDR2 YNNKEL (reference sequence). This CDR3 is CASSLGDRQQFF. Here the CDR3 DNA reads TGTGCCAGCAGCCTCGGGGACAGACAACAGTTCTTC.

The chain couples TRBV19 to TRBJ2-7, with 9 nucleotides matching TRBD2. Trimming removed 7 bases from V and 5 bases from J; junction bases left unmatched: 12. The CDR3 is made up of 15 amino acids. Germline assignment: CDR1 LNHDA and CDR2 SQIVND (reference sequence). The chain's CDR3 is CASTAAGGLSDEQYV. The CDR3 DNA sequence: TGTGCCAGTACCGCAGCGGGGGGCCTCAGTGACGAGCAGTACGTC.

This chain connects TRBV20-1 to TRBJ1-4; D is uncertain. This CDR3 spans 11 amino acids. The germline V and J ends were trimmed by 8 bases and 8 bases, with 12 bases remaining between them. CDR1 is DFQATT, CDR2 SNEGSKA, per germline (reference sequence). The CDR3 sequence: CSISLPEKLFF. The DNA of the CDR3 is TGCAGTATTTCCCTCCCGGAAAAACTGTTTTTT.

There are a few counts of this clone. The rearrangement links TRBV12-5 to TRBJ2-1; D unclear. Germline V gene data show CDR1 as LGHNT and CDR2 as FRNRAP. Between the trimmed V and J ends, which lost 2 bases and 6 bases, there was a span of 14 bases. The length of the CDR3 is 15 residues. CDR3 bases: TGTGCTAGTGGTTTGTCGTCAGCGTCAGTCAATGAGCAGTTCTTC. Protein sequence: CASGLSSASVNEQFF.

This clone was seen many times. V usage is TRBV4-1 and J usage is TRBJ1-1, with D possibly matching TRBD1 (5 bases). Trimming cost V 5 bases and J 6 bases, with 16 bases left between them. Germline V gene sequence: CDR1 MGHRA, CDR2 YSYEKL. There are 14 residues in the CDR3. The CDR3 sequence is CASSFTSGSAEAFF. Here the CDR3 DNA reads TGCGCCAGCAGCTTCACCTCAGGGTCTGCTGAAGCTTTCTTT.

J is TRBJ1-5 and V is TRBV6-5; 10 bases are shared with TRBD1. J was trimmed by 7 bases and V by 6 bases; bases with no gene match: 6. Germline V gene lookup returns CDR1 MNHEY and CDR2 SVGAGI. CDR3 length equals 14 residues. The CDR3 DNA sequence: TGTGCCAGCAGGGGACAGGGGTTGGGACAGCCCCAGCATTTT. The encoded protein is CASRGQGLGQPQHF.

V gene TRBV4-3 combines with J gene TRBJ2-1; D is perhaps TRBD2 (5 bases). The CDR3 covers 14 residues. V was pared by 0 bases and J by 10 bases, with 13 bases between. From germline, CDR1 is LGHNA and CDR2 YSLEER. As DNA, the CDR3 is TGCGCCAGCAGCCAAGATCGGGTCGGGATAGAGCAGTTCTTC. This codes for CASSQDRVGIEQFF.

This chain connects TRBV10-3 to TRBJ2-7; D gene unclear. The germline gives CDR1 ENHRY, CDR2 SYGVKD. CDR3 length: 13 residues. Trimming stripped 5 bases from V and 0 bases from J, with 8 bases between. This CDR3 is CAISKADSYEQYV. CDR3 coding DNA: TGTGCCATCAGTAAGGCGGACTCCTACGAGCAGTACGTC.

This clone has just one count. This rearrangement joins TRBV23-1 to TRBJ1-1; TRBD1 agrees at 7 bases. TRBV23-1 is annotated as an ORF whose role is uncertain. Unmatched junction bases numbered 16, after V lost 6 bases and J lost 6 bases. This CDR3 has 16 amino acids. This chain's CDR3 is CASRIVGGQRGPEAFF. CDR3 DNA: TGCGCCAGCAGGATCGTCGGGGGACAAAGGGGGCCTGAAGCTTTCTTT.